This TCR beta chain was identified during a study of cytomegalovirus exposure and HLA in healthy donors. Study-level findings and limits: In the roughly 120 validation repertoires, just under 95% of cluster scores exceeded 0, per a later analysis.

On this clone itself: No antigen is known for it.

The donors were part of the validation cohort of roughly 110 subjects. That cohort was separate from the first cohort, which comprised 500 to 850 subjects. Sequencing was performed with immunoSEQ multiplex PCR; in TCRdb, only in-frame clones are kept and a portion is missing. The sample shows about 150,000 clones, 94% of them seen only once. The source material was PBMCs. The sequence was obtained from a man between 18 and 29 years old in good health and CMV-seropositive.

In DNA form, the CDR3 reads TGTGCCAGCAGCCCGGGGTTTATTGGTGTAGCCGGGGAGCTGTTTTTT. Protein product: CASSPGFIGVAGELFF. The rearrangement uses TRBV7-3 and TRBJ2-2, with D perhaps matching TRBD2 (5 bases). The CDR3 sequence is 16 residues long. Germline V CDR1 and CDR2: SGHTA, FQGTGA. V was shortened by 5 bases and J by 6 bases, with 19 bases between the two germline ends.